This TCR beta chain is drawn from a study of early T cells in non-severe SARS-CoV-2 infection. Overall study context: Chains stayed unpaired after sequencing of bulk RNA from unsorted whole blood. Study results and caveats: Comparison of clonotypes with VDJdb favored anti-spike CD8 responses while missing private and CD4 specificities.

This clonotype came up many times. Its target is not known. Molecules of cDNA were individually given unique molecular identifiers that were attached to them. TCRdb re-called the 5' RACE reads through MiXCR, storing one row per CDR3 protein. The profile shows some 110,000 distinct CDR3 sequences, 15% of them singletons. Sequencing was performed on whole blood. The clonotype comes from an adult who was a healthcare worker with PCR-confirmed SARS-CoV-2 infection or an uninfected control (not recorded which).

CDR3 amino acids: CASSLTPGGVNTEAFF. CDR3 nucleotides: TGTGCCAGCAGCTTAACCCCAGGGGGCGTAAACACTGAAGCTTTCTTT. This chain connects TRBV13 to TRBJ1-1, with 8 bases that match TRBD1. In germline, CDR1 is PRHDT, CDR2 FYEKMQ (reference sequence). V lost 2 bases, J lost 2 bases, and 7 bases stayed unmatched. The CDR3 runs 16 residues. Complete variable domain (other parts from reference TRBV13 and TRBJ1-1): AAGVIQSPRHLIKEKRETATLKCYPIPRHDTVYWYQQGPGQDPQFLISFYEKMQSDKGSIPDRFSAQQFSDYHSELNMSSLELGDSALYFCASSLTPGGVNTEAFFGQGTRLTVV.